The rows below give T cell receptor beta chains drawn from one sample of a study. TCRdb reprocessed the RT-PCR reads with MiXCR, giving one entry per CDR3 protein. The repertoire consists of about 680,000 distinct CDR3 sequences, with 12% to 15% occurring once and the leading ten covering 3.6%. The sequenced material came from memory CD4+ T cells from blood. The receptors shown here come from a female donor in good health, serving as a healthy control. Both conserved end residues are part of each CDR3. D genes are given only for firm matches. Expanded clones are given a class, and other clones once, few, many or no size at all.

D gene: NA; J gene: TRBJ2-3; clone size: NA; V gene: TRBV20-1; CDR3 DNA: TGCAGTGCTCCGGGGCCCGGGGCGCGGGCAGATACGCAGTATTTT; CDR3 protein: CSAPGPGARADTQYF
D gene: TRBD2; J gene: TRBJ2-1; clone size: NA; V gene: TRBV4-3; CDR3 DNA: TGCGCCAGCAGCCAAGATGTGCGGGAGGGCCCTCGGGAGCAGTTCTTC; CDR3 protein: CASSQDVREGPREQFF
D gene: NA; J gene: TRBJ2-3; clone size: NA; V gene: TRBV6-5; CDR3 DNA: TGTGCCAGCTCTACAAGCTCGATTCCAGATACGCAGTATTTT; CDR3 protein: CASSTSSIPDTQYF
D gene: TRBD1; J gene: TRBJ2-3; clone size: few; V gene: TRBV4-2; CDR3 DNA: TGTGCCAGCAGCCAAGATCGGAACAGGGGGTTTTCCACAGATACGCAGTATTTT; CDR3 protein: CASSQDRNRGFSTDTQYF
D gene: NA; J gene: TRBJ1-5; clone size: many; V gene: TRBV7-7; CDR3 DNA: TGTGCTAGCAGCAGTCCGGCGCCTGATCAGCCCCAGCATTTT; CDR3 protein: CASSSPAPDQPQHF
D gene: NA; J gene: TRBJ2-1; clone size: many; V gene: TRBV6-1; CDR3 DNA: TGTGCCAGCAGTGAAAATTCGTATAGGGCTCTGCAGTTCTTC; CDR3 protein: CASSENSYRALQFF
D gene: NA; J gene: TRBJ2-1; clone size: NA; V gene: TRBV4-3; CDR3 DNA: TGCGCCAGCAGCATTGATAAGGGGGGGAGCTCCTACAATGAGCAGTTCTTC; CDR3 protein: CASSIDKGGSSYNEQFF
D gene: NA; J gene: TRBJ2-1; clone size: few; V gene: TRBV5-1; CDR3 DNA: TGCGCCAGCAGCTTGGTAGGGGACATCGCTCTCTCCTACAATGAGCAGTTCTTC; CDR3 protein: CASSLVGDIALSYNEQFF
D gene: TRBD2; J gene: TRBJ2-2; clone size: few; V gene: TRBV4-2; CDR3 DNA: TGTGCCAGCAGCCAAGACGGCGGGGGGAACACCGGGGAGCTGTTTTTT; CDR3 protein: CASSQDGGGNTGELFF
D gene: NA; J gene: TRBJ1-5; clone size: few; V gene: TRBV6-2/TRBV6-3; CDR3 DNA: TGTGCCAGCACGGTAGGAGGGGGTGGAGATCCCCAGCATTTT; CDR3 protein: CASTVGGGGDPQHF
D gene: NA; J gene: TRBJ2-1; clone size: many; V gene: TRBV7-7; CDR3 DNA: TGTGCCAGCAGCGAAAGCTCGGGGACTCGGCAGTTCTTC; CDR3 protein: CASSESSGTRQFF
D gene: TRBD1; J gene: TRBJ1-2; clone size: NA; V gene: TRBV11-3; CDR3 DNA: TGTGCCAGCAGCTTAGTCCGGACAGGGGGCTGCGGCTACACCTTC; CDR3 protein: CASSLVRTGGCGYTF
D gene: NA; J gene: TRBJ2-7; clone size: many; V gene: TRBV6-2/TRBV6-3; CDR3 DNA: TGTGCCAGCAGAGAGACAGCTTCCCTCTCCTACGAGCAGTACTTC; CDR3 protein: CASRETASLSYEQYF
D gene: TRBD1; J gene: TRBJ2-1; clone size: few; V gene: TRBV4-3; CDR3 DNA: TGCGCCAGCAGCCAATATGAAGGACAGGGTGGTGAGCAGTTCTTC; CDR3 protein: CASSQYEGQGGEQFF
D gene: TRBD2; J gene: TRBJ2-3; clone size: NA; V gene: TRBV28; CDR3 DNA: TGTGCCAGCAGTTCCCCGGGACTAGCGGGGGGGGCAGATACGCAGTATTTT; CDR3 protein: CASSSPGLAGGADTQYF
D gene: NA; J gene: TRBJ2-7; clone size: many; V gene: TRBV4-2; CDR3 DNA: TGTGCCAGCAGCCGTCGAAATGGGGTTGAAGAGCAGTACTTC; CDR3 protein: CASSRRNGVEEQYF
D gene: NA; J gene: TRBJ2-5; clone size: few; V gene: TRBV12-3/TRBV12-4; CDR3 DNA: TGTGCCAGCAGTACCACTGGGGGCGCAGAGACCCAGTACTTC; CDR3 protein: CASSTTGGAETQYF
D gene: TRBD2; J gene: TRBJ2-1; clone size: few; V gene: TRBV7-3; CDR3 DNA: TGTGCCAGCAGCTTCGGCCTAGCGGGACTCAATGAGCAGTTCTTC; CDR3 protein: CASSFGLAGLNEQFF
D gene: TRBD2; J gene: TRBJ2-1; clone size: NA; V gene: TRBV20-1; CDR3 DNA: TGCAGTGCTAGTATTAGCGGGGGTATAGTTGAGCAGTTCTTC; CDR3 protein: CSASISGGIVEQFF
D gene: NA; J gene: TRBJ1-2; clone size: few; V gene: TRBV5-6; CDR3 DNA: TGTGCCAGCAGCTTAAATACGGGCTACACCTTC; CDR3 protein: CASSLNTGYTF
D gene: NA; J gene: TRBJ2-6; clone size: once; V gene: TRBV9; CDR3 DNA: TGTGCCAGCAGCGCCAAGGGGGCTGGGGCCAACGTCCTGACTTTC; CDR3 protein: CASSAKGAGANVLTF
D gene: TRBD1; J gene: TRBJ2-5; clone size: NA; V gene: TRBV25-1; CDR3 DNA: TGTGCCAGCAGTGACTCTACAGGGGATCAAGAGACCCAGTACTTC; CDR3 protein: CASSDSTGDQETQYF
D gene: NA; J gene: TRBJ2-1; clone size: many; V gene: TRBV6-5; CDR3 DNA: TGTGCCAGCAGCAGAGTTCCCGGGACCCATAACAATGAGCAGTTCTTC; CDR3 protein: CASSRVPGTHNNEQFF
D gene: TRBD1; J gene: TRBJ2-5; clone size: few; V gene: TRBV5-5; CDR3 DNA: TGTGCCAGCAGCTTGGTATTCGGGACAGGGGGTCAAGAGACCCAGTACTTC; CDR3 protein: CASSLVFGTGGQETQYF
D gene: NA; J gene: TRBJ2-1; clone size: NA; V gene: TRBV10-3; CDR3 DNA: TGTGCCATCACCGAGAGGGAGAACAATGAGCAGTTCTTC; CDR3 protein: CAITERENNEQFF
D gene: TRBD2; J gene: TRBJ2-2; clone size: NA; V gene: TRBV20-1; CDR3 DNA: TGCAGTGCTAGTCGGGGGAGGGCCACCGGGGAGCTGTTTTTT; CDR3 protein: CSASRGRATGELFF
D gene: NA; J gene: TRBJ2-7; clone size: NA; V gene: TRBV6-6; CDR3 DNA: TGTGCCAGCAGTTGGACGGGTGGGAGCGAGCAGTACTTC; CDR3 protein: CASSWTGGSEQYF
D gene: NA; J gene: TRBJ1-2; clone size: NA; V gene: TRBV4-3; CDR3 DNA: TGCGCCAGCAGCCGGTTAGCGGGATGGGACACCTTC; CDR3 protein: CASSRLAGWDTF
D gene: NA; J gene: TRBJ2-7; clone size: few; V gene: TRBV5-5; CDR3 DNA: TGTGCCAGCAGCTTGCCCGGGACATGGAACGAGCAGTACTTC; CDR3 protein: CASSLPGTWNEQYF
D gene: NA; J gene: TRBJ2-7; clone size: NA; V gene: TRBV7-8; CDR3 DNA: TGTGCCAGCAGCCCCGGGTCAGCGACCTCCTACGAGCAGTACTTC; CDR3 protein: CASSPGSATSYEQYF
D gene: NA; J gene: TRBJ1-2; clone size: many; V gene: TRBV20-1; CDR3 DNA: TGCAGTGCTAGTGCAGGGTTCGGCTATGGCTACACCTTC; CDR3 protein: CSASAGFGYGYTF
D gene: TRBD2; J gene: TRBJ2-3; clone size: NA; V gene: TRBV5-4; CDR3 DNA: TGTGCCAGCAGCCGCGGGGGGGGGGGCACAGATACGCAGTATTTT; CDR3 protein: CASSRGGGGTDTQYF
D gene: TRBD2; J gene: TRBJ2-1; clone size: few; V gene: TRBV3-1; CDR3 DNA: TGTGCCAGCGGACTAGCGGGAGTTCGTGAGCAGTTCTTC; CDR3 protein: CASGLAGVREQFF
D gene: NA; J gene: TRBJ2-3; clone size: NA; V gene: TRBV7-2; CDR3 DNA: TGTGCCAGCAGCTCCTATCTAGGAACAGATACGCAGTATTTT; CDR3 protein: CASSSYLGTDTQYF
D gene: NA; J gene: TRBJ1-6; clone size: many; V gene: TRBV27; CDR3 DNA: TGTGCCAGCCGAGGAAATAATTCACCCCTCCACTTT; CDR3 protein: CASRGNNSPLHF
D gene: NA; J gene: TRBJ1-6; clone size: many; V gene: TRBV7-2; CDR3 DNA: TGTGCCAGCAGCTTACGTTCTCAAGGTTTGGATTCACCCCTCCACTTT; CDR3 protein: CASSLRSQGLDSPLHF
D gene: NA; J gene: TRBJ1-1; clone size: NA; V gene: TRBV28; CDR3 DNA: TGTGCCAGCACCCCAAACGGGCCCTATGAAGCTTTCTTT; CDR3 protein: CASTPNGPYEAFF
D gene: TRBD1; J gene: TRBJ2-7; clone size: few; V gene: TRBV4-1; CDR3 DNA: TGCGCCAGCAGCCAACAGCCACGACCGACAGGGGACTCCTACGAGCAGTACTTC; CDR3 protein: CASSQQPRPTGDSYEQYF
D gene: NA; J gene: TRBJ2-3; clone size: NA; V gene: TRBV6-6; CDR3 DNA: TGTGCCAGCAGTTACATGAGGACAGTCTATAGCAATCAGCCCCAGTATTTT; CDR3 protein: CASSYMRTVYSNQPQYF
D gene: NA; J gene: TRBJ2-7; clone size: many; V gene: TRBV5-1; CDR3 DNA: TGCGCCAGCAGCTTGGCCAAAGGGACTCCAGGGTACACCTACGAGCAGTACTTC; CDR3 protein: CASSLAKGTPGYTYEQYF
D gene: TRBD1; J gene: TRBJ1-5; clone size: NA; V gene: TRBV10-3; CDR3 DNA: TGTGCCATCAGTCCGGACAGGGGCGGCAATCAGCCCCAGCATTTT; CDR3 protein: CAISPDRGGNQPQHF
D gene: NA; J gene: TRBJ1-1; clone size: many; V gene: TRBV6-5; CDR3 DNA: TGTGCCAGCAGTTACGACCGACAGAACACTGAAGCTTTCTTT; CDR3 protein: CASSYDRQNTEAFF
D gene: NA; J gene: TRBJ2-7; clone size: many; V gene: TRBV20-1; CDR3 DNA: TGCAGTGCTAGAGCCCCGGGAATCTACGAGCAGTACTTC; CDR3 protein: CSARAPGIYEQYF